The source of this T cell receptor (beta chain) is a study of ipilimumab plus nivolumab after autologous stem cell transplantation. Method: immunoSEQ multiplex PCR; TCRdb's copy keeps in-frame clones and lacks some. The table has approximately 4,000 clones, 91% seen once. Germline CDR1 is MNHEY and CDR2 is SMNVEV (reference sequence). Trimming pared 3 bases from V and 0 bases from J, leaving 7 bases between. The CDR3 contains 14 residues. The TCR comes from a male donor with multiple myeloma. The sequences come from PBMCs, collected in a trial of ipilimumab plus nivolumab as post-transplant consolidation. This chain connects TRBV27 to TRBJ2-3, with unresolved D. CDR3 nucleotides: TGTGCCAGCAGTTTGCCAGGTAGCACAGATACGCAGTATTTT. This translates into CASSLPGSTDTQYF.